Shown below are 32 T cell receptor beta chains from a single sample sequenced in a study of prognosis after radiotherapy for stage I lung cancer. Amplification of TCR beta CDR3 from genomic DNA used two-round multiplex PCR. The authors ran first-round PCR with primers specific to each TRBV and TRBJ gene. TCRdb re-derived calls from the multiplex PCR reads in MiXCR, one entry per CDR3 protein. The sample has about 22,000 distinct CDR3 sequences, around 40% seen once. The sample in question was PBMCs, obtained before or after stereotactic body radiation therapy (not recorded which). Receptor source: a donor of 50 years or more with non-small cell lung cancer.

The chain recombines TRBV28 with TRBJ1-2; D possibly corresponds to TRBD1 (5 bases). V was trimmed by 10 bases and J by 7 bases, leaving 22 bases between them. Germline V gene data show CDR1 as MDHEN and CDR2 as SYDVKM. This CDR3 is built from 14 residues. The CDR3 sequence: CATRRGRDLRGYTF. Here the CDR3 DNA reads TGTGCCACACGGCGGGGCAGGGATTTGCGTGGCTACACCTTC.

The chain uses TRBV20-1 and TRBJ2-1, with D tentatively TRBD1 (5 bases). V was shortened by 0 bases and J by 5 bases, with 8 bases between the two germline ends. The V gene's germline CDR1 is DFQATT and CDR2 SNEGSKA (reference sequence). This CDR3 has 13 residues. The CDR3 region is CSARDPRDNEQFF. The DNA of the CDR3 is TGCAGTGCTAGAGATCCCAGGGACAATGAGCAGTTCTTC.

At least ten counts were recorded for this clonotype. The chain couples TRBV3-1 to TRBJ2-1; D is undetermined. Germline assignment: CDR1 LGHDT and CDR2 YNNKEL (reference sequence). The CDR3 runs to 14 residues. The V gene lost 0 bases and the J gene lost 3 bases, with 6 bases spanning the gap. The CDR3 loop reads CASSQEFDYNEQFF. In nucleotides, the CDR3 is TGTGCCAGCAGCCAAGAATTTGACTACAATGAGCAGTTCTTC.

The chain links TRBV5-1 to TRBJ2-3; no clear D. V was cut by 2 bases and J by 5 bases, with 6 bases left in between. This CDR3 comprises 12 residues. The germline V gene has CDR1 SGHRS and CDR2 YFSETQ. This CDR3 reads CASSFAGDTQYF. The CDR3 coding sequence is TGCGCCAGCAGCTTTGCTGGAGATACGCAGTATTTT.

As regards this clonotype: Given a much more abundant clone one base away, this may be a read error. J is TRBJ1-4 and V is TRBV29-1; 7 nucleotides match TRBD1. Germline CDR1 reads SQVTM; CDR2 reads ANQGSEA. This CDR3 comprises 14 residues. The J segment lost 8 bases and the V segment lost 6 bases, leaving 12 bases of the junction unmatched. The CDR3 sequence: CSVATGTVREKLFF. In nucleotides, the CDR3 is TGCAGCGTCGCTACCGGGACAGTGAGGGAAAAACTGTTTTTT. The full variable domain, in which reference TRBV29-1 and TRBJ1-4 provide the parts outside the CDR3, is SAVISQKPSRDICQRGTSLTIQCQVDSQVTMMFWYRQQPGQSLTLIATANQGSEATYESGFVIDKFPISRPNLTFSTLTVSNMSPEDSSIYLCSVATGTVREKLFFGSGTQLSVL.

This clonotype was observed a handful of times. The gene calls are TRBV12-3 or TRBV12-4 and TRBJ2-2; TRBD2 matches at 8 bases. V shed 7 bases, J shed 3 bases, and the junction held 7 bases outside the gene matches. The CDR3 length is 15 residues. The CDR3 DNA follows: TGTGCCAGCACCCGGACTAGCTCCTACACCGGGGAGCTGTTTTTT. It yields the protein CASTRTSSYTGELFF.

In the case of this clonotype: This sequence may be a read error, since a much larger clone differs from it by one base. Here the CDR3 DNA reads TGTGCCAGCAGCCGACAGGGGGCCTGTGAAAAACTGTTTTTT. Translating gives CASSRQGACEKLFF. The chain uses TRBV6-1 and TRBJ1-4; 10 nucleotides agree with TRBD1. CDR1 is MNHNS, CDR2 SASEGT, per germline. CDR3 length: 14 residues. With V trimmed by 6 bases and J by 7 bases, 5 bases remained unmatched.

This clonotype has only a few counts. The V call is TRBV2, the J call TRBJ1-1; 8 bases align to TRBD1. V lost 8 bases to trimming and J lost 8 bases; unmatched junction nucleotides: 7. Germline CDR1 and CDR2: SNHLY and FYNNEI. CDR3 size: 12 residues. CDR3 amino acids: CASDRGDREAFF. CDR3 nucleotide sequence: TGTGCCAGCGACAGGGGAGATCGCGAAGCTTTCTTT.

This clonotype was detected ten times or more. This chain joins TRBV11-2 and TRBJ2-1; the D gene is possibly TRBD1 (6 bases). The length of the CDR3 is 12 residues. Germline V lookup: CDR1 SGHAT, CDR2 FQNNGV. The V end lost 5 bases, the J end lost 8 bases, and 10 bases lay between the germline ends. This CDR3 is CASSAQGYEQFF. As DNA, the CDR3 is TGTGCCAGCAGCGCCCAGGGGTATGAGCAGTTCTTC. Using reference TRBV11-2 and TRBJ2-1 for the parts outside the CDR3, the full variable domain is EAGVAQSPRYKIIEKRQSVAFWCNPISGHATLYWYQQILGQGPKLLIQFQNNGVVDDSQLPKDRFSAERLKGVDSTLKIQPAKLEDSAVYLCASSAQGYEQFFGPGTRLTVL.

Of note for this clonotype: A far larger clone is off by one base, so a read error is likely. Here the CDR3 DNA reads TGTGCCAGCAGTGTAGCGGTGGGGCCGGATACGCAGTATTTT. Protein: CASSVAVGPDTQYF. J is TRBJ2-3 and V is TRBV6-2 or TRBV6-3; a possible D gene is TRBD2 (6 bases). CDR3 length: 14 amino acids. Germline CDR1 and CDR2: MNHEY and SVGEGT. The V end was cut by 5 bases, the J end by 6 bases, with 15 bases between.

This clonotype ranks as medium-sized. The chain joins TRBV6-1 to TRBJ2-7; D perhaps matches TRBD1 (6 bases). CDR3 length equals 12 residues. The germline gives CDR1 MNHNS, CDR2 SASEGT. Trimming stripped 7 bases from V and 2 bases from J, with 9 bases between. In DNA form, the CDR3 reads TGTGCCAGCACGGGACAAACCTACGAGCAGTACTTC. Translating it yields CASTGQTYEQYF.

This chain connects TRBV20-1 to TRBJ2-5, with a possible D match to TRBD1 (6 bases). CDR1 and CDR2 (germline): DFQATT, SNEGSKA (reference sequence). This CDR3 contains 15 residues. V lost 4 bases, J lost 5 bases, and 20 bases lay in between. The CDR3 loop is CSAINPQGLGETQYF. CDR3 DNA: TGCAGTGCTATAAACCCCCAGGGGCTGGGTGAGACCCAGTACTTC.

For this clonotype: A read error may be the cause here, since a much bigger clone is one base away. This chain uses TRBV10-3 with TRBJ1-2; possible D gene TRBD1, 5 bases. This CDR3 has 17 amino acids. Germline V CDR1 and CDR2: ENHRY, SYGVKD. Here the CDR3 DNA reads TGTGCCATCAGTGCCGAGACCGGGGCCCTCAGATACTATGTCTACACCTTC. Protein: CAISAETGALRYYVYTF.

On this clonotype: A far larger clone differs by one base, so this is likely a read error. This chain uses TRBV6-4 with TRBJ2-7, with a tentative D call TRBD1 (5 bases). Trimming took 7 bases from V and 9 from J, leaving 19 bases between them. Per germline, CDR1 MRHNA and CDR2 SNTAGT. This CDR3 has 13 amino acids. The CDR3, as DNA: TGTGCCAGCATTGAAGGGGTAAGGCAGGGGCAGTACTTC. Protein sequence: CASIEGVRQGQYF.

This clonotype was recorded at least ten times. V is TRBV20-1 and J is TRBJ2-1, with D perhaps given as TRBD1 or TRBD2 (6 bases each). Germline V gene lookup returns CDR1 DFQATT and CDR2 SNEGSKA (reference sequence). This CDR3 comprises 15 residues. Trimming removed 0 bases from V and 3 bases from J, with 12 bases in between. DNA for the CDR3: TGCAGTGCTAGAGAAGTGGGGGGCTTCTACAATGAGCAGTTCTTC. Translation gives CSAREVGGFYNEQFF.

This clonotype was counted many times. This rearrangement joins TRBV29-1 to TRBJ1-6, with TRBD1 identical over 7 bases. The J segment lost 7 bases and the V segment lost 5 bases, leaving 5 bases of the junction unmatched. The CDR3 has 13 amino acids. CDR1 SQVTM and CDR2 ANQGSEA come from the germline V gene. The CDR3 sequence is CSVRQGQNSPLHF. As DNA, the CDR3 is TGCAGCGTTCGACAGGGCCAGAATTCACCCCTCCACTTT.

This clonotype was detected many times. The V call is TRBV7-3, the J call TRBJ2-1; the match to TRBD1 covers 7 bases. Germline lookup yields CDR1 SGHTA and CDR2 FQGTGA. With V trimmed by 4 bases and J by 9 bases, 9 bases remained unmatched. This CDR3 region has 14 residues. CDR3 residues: CASSSSQGSGEQFF. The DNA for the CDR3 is TGTGCCAGCAGCTCCTCACAGGGGTCAGGTGAGCAGTTCTTC.

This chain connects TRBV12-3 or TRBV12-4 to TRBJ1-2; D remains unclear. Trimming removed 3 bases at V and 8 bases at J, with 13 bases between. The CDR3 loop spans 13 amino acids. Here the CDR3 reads CASSLRYGNGYTF. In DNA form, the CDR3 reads TGTGCCAGCAGTTTGCGGTACGGGAACGGCTACACCTTC.

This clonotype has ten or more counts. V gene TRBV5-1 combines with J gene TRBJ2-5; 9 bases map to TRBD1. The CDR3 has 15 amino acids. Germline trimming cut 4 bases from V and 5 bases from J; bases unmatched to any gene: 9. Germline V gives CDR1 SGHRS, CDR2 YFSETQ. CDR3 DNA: TGCGCCAGCAGCATGCGGGACAGGGAAAGGGAGACCCAGTACTTC. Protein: CASSMRDRERETQYF.

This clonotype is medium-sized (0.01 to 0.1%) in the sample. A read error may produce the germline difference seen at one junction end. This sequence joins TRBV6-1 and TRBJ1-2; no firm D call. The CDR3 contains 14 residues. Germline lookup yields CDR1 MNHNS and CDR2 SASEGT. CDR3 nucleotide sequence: TGCGCCAGCAGTGAGTCATCTGGGCTAGATGGCTACACCTTC. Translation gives CASSESSGLDGYTF.

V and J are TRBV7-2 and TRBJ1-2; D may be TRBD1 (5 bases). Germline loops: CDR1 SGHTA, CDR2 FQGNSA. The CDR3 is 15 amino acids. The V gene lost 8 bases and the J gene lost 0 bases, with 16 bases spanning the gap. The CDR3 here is CASGGTGGTNYGYTF. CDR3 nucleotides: TGTGCCAGCGGCGGAACGGGGGGAACTAACTATGGCTACACCTTC.

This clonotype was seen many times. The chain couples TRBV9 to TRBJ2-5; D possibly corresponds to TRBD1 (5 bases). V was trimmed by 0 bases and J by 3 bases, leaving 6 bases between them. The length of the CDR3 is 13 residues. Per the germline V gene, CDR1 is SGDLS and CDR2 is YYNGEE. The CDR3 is CASSVAQEETQYF. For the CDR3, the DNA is TGTGCCAGCAGCGTAGCACAGGAAGAGACCCAGTACTTC.

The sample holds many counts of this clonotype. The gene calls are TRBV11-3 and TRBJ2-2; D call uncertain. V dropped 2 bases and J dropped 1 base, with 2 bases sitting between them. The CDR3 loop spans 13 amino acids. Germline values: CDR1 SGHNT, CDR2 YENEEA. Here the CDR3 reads CASSLRNTGELFF. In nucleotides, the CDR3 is TGTGCCAGCAGCTTAAGGAACACCGGGGAGCTGTTTTTT. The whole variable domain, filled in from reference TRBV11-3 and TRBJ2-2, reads EAGVVQSPRYKIIEKKQPVAFWCNPISGHNTLYWYLQNLGQGPELLIRYENEEAVDDSQLPKDRFSAERLKGVDSTLKIQPAELGDSAVYLCASSLRNTGELFFGEGSRLTVL.

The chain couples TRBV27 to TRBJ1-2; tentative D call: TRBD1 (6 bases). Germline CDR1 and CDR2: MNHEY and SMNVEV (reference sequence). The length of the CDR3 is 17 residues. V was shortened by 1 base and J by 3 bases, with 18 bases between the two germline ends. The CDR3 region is CASSLYSPGVADYGYTF. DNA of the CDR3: TGTGCCAGCAGTTTATATAGTCCAGGGGTAGCGGACTATGGCTACACCTTC.

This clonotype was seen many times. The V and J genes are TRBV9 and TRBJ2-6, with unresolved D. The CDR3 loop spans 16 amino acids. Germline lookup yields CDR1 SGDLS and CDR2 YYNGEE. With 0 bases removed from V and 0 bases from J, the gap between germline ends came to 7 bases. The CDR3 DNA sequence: TGTGCCAGCAGCGTAGGTACGATCTCTGGGGCCAACGTCCTGACTTTC. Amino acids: CASSVGTISGANVLTF. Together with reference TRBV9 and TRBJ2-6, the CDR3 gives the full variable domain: DSGVTQTPKHLITATGQRVTLRCSPRSGDLSVYWYQQSLDQGLQFLIQYYNGEERAKGNILERFSAQQFPDLHSELNLSSLELGDSALYFCASSVGTISGANVLTFGAGSRLTVL.

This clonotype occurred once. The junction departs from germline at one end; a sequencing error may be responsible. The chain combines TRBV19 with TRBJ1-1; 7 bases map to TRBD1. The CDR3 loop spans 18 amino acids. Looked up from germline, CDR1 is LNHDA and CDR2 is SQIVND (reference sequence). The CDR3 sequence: CASTLLIGQANGAPESFF. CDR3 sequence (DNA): TGTGCCAGTACCCTCCTGATAGGACAGGCCAACGGAGCCCCTGAATCTTTCTTT.

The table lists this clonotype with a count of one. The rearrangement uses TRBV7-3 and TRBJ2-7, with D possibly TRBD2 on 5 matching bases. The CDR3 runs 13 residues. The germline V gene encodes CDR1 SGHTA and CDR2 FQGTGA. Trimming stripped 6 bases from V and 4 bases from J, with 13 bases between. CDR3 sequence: CASSLSTGYEQYF. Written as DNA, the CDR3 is TGTGCCAGCAGTCTATCGACGGGGTACGAGCAGTACTTC.

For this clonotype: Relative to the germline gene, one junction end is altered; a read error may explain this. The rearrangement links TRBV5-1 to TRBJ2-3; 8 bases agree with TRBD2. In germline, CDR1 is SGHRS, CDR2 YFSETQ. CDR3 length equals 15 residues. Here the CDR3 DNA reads TGCGCCAACAGCCCAAGCGGGAGTAGGACAGATACGCAGTATTTT. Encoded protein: CANSPSGSRTDTQYF.

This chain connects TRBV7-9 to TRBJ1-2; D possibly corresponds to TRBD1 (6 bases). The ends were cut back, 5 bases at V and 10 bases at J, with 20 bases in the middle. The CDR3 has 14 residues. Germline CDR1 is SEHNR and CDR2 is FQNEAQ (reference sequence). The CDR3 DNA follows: TGTGCCAGCAGCCCCCGGTACAGGGTAAATGACTACACCTTC. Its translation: CASSPRYRVNDYTF.

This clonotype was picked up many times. CDR3 sequence (DNA): TGCAGTGCTAGAGATTTTAGGTCAGGGGGCACAGATACGCAGTATTTT. Protein sequence: CSARDFRSGGTDTQYF. The J gene is TRBJ2-3, the V gene TRBV20-1; possible D gene TRBD1, 6 bases. This CDR3 spans 16 amino acids. V was pared by 0 bases and J by 1 base, with 14 bases between. CDR1 is DFQATT and CDR2 is SNEGSKA in the germline V gene (reference sequence).

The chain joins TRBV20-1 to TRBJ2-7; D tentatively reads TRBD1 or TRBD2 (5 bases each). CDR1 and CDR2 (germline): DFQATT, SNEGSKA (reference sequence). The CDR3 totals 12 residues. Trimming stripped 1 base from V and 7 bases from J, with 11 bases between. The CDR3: CSARGDGFEQYF. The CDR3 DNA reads TGCAGTGCTAGAGGGGACGGATTTGAGCAGTACTTC.

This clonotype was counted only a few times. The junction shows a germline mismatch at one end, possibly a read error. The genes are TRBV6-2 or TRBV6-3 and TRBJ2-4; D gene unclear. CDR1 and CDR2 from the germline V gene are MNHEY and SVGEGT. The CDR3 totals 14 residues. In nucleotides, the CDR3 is TGTGACAGCAGTTACTCGGTGGTGACGGACATTCAGTACTTC. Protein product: CDSSYSVVTDIQYF.